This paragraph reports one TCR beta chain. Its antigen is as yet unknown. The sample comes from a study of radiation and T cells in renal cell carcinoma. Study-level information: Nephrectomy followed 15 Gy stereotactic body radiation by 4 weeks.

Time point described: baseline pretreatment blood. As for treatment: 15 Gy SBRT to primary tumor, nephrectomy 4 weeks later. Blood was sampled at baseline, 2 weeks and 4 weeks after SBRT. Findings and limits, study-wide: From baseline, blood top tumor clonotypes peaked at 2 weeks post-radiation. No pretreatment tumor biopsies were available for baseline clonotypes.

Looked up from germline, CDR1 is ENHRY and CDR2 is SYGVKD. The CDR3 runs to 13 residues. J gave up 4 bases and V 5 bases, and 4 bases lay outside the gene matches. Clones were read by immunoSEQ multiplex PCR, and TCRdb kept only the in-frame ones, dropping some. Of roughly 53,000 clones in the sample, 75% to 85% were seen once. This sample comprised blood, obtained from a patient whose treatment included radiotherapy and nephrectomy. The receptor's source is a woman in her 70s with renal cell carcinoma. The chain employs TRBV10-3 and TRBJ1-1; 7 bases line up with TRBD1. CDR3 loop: CAISPTGATEAFF. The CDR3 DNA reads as TGTGCCATCAGTCCTACAGGGGCCACTGAAGCTTTCTTT.